One and the same sample provided the 25 T cell receptor beta chains below, sequenced in a study of identical twins. MiXCR was run by TCRdb on the 5' RACE reads, yielding one entry per CDR3 protein. The table includes hundreds of thousands of distinct CDR3 sequences, approximately 9% detected once. Another study also made use of these data, one on yellow fever vaccine responses in identical twins.

The source material was PBMCs. These receptors all stem from a woman under 30 in good health.

This clonotype was counted many times. The chain employs TRBV7-8 and TRBJ2-3, with 9 nucleotides matching TRBD2. CDR3 length: 18 residues. V trimming: 1 base; J trimming: 3 bases; junction bases outside the gene matches: 11. Germline V gives CDR1 SGHVS, CDR2 FQNEAQ. The DNA of the CDR3 is TGTGCCAGCAGCTTAGGGGTAGCCGGCGGGGGGGCAACAGATACGCAGTATTTT. Translated, it gives CASSLGVAGGGATDTQYF. Full variable domain (missing parts from reference TRBV7-8 and TRBJ2-3): GAGVSQSPRYKVAKRGQDVALRCDPISGHVSLFWYQQALGQGPEFLTYFQNEAQLDKSGLPSDRFFAERPEGSVSTLKIQRTQQEDSAVYLCASSLGVAGGGATDTQYFGPGTRLTVL.

The gene calls are TRBV5-1 and TRBJ2-2; either TRBD1 or TRBD2 may fit D (5 bases each). Trimming shortened V by 2 bases and J by 0 bases, and 26 bases separated the two germline ends. The CDR3 spans 21 residues. The germline V gene encodes CDR1 SGHRS and CDR2 YFSETQ. The CDR3 sequence is CASSLTPVRDLLNANTGELFF. DNA of the CDR3: TGCGCCAGCAGCTTAACCCCAGTCCGGGACCTCCTCAATGCGAACACCGGGGAGCTGTTTTTT.

This chain uses TRBV10-3 with TRBJ2-2, with 8 positions matching TRBD2. The CDR3 is 17 amino acids. V gave up 3 bases and J gave up 5 bases; unmatched junction bases: 11. Germline V gene lookup returns CDR1 ENHRY and CDR2 SYGVKD. CDR3 sequence (DNA): TGTGCCATCAGTGACCCCGGAGCGGGAGCATGGACCGGGGAGCTGTTTTTT. This gives the protein CAISDPGAGAWTGELFF.

In its sample, this clonotype was seen many times. J is TRBJ2-7 and V is TRBV9; no reliable D call. This CDR3 is built from 14 residues. Looked up from germline, CDR1 is SGDLS and CDR2 is YYNGEE. Trimming removed 0 bases at V and 3 bases at J, with 10 bases between. CDR3 DNA sequence: TGTGCCAGCAGCGTAGCTCCGGGCGGCTACGAGCAGTACTTC. Residues: CASSVAPGGYEQYF.

This clonotype was observed many times. CDR3 nucleotide sequence: TGCAGCGTCGCCAGGGCTAGGGGCTACGAGCAGTACTTC. Residues: CSVARARGYEQYF. The V and J genes are TRBV29-1 and TRBJ2-7, with D possibly matching TRBD1 (5 bases). Trimming took 6 bases from V and 3 from J, leaving 15 bases between them. Germline CDR1 is SQVTM and CDR2 is ANQGSEA. CDR3 length equals 13 residues.

In its sample, this clonotype was seen a few times. V and J are TRBV28 and TRBJ2-5; 8 bases are a match to TRBD1. Per the germline V gene, CDR1 is MDHEN and CDR2 is SYDVKM. CDR3 length: 15 residues. V lost 8 bases and J lost 5; bases outside the gene matches: 13. CDR3 sequence: CASRRFGQGRETQYF. CDR3 DNA: TGTGCCAGCCGGCGCTTTGGACAGGGACGGGAGACCCAGTACTTC.

This clonotype has ten or more counts. V is TRBV4-1 and J is TRBJ2-7; a weak D match, TRBD2 (6 bases). This CDR3 comprises 16 residues. V was clipped by 0 bases and J by 7 bases, with 19 bases between them. Germline-derived CDR1 and CDR2 are MGHRA and YSYEKL. The CDR3 here is CASSQDRGGIVWEQYF. The DNA of the CDR3 is TGCGCCAGCAGCCAAGACCGAGGAGGGATTGTGTGGGAGCAGTACTTC.

This clonotype has at least ten counts. The rearrangement joins TRBV5-5 to TRBJ2-1; D possibly corresponds to TRBD1 (5 bases). V lost 4 bases and J 7 bases, leaving 12 bases between the germline ends. The germline V gene has CDR1 SGHKS and CDR2 YYEKEE (reference sequence). This CDR3 contains 13 residues. The CDR3 sequence: CASSPTAINEQFF. Here the CDR3 DNA reads TGTGCCAGCAGCCCGACAGCTATTAATGAGCAGTTCTTC.

This clonotype occurred many times. The gene calls are TRBV12-3 or TRBV12-4 and TRBJ2-3; 7 bases are a match to TRBD2. Trimming at V came to 2 bases and at J to 1 base, leaving 3 bases not matched to a gene. The CDR3 is 15 residues long. In DNA form, the CDR3 reads TGTGCCAGCAGTTTACAGCTAGCGGGCACAGATACGCAGTATTTT. Encoded protein: CASSLQLAGTDTQYF.

The chain recombines TRBV30 with TRBJ2-3, with a weak D call TRBD1 (5 bases). Germline V lookup: CDR1 GTSNPN, CDR2 SVGIG (reference sequence). There are 12 residues in the CDR3. With 2 bases removed from V and 3 bases from J, the gap between germline ends came to 6 bases. CDR3 loop: CAWSPGTDTQYF. CDR3 in DNA: TGTGCCTGGAGTCCAGGGACAGATACGCAGTATTTT.

The CDR3 sequence: CASTWGKGLANTGELFF. The CDR3 DNA sequence: TGCGCCAGCACCTGGGGTAAAGGACTCGCGAACACCGGGGAGCTGTTTTTT. The chain is built from TRBV4-3 and TRBJ2-2, with a possible D match to TRBD2 (5 bases). The CDR3 covers 17 residues. The V and J ends lost 7 bases and 0 bases respectively, with 18 bases between them. The germline V gene has CDR1 LGHNA and CDR2 YSLEER.

The sample holds a few counts of this clonotype. This sequence joins TRBV7-2 and TRBJ2-7; 7 bases agree with TRBD2. Per germline, CDR1 SGHTA and CDR2 FQGNSA. The ends lost 6 bases at V and 2 bases at J; junction bases unmatched: 7. This CDR3 is built from 14 residues. The CDR3 coding sequence is TGTGCCAGCAGTCGGGGAGGGGCCACCTACGAGCAGTACTTC. Its protein is CASSRGGATYEQYF.

The chain links TRBV6-2 or TRBV6-3 to TRBJ2-1; D possibly corresponds to TRBD1 (5 bases). In germline, CDR1 is MNHEY, CDR2 SVGEGT. The V end was cut by 5 bases, the J end by 8 bases, with 10 bases between. The CDR3 loop spans 12 amino acids. The CDR3 DNA is TGTGCCAGCAGTACCAGGGAATATGAGCAGTTCTTC. Amino acids: CASSTREYEQFF.

This sequence joins TRBV9 and TRBJ2-2, with 10 bases matching TRBD1. This CDR3 region has 18 residues. V was pared by 4 bases and J by 6 bases, with 15 bases of the junction left unmatched. In germline, CDR1 is SGDLS, CDR2 YYNGEE. The DNA for the CDR3 is TGTGCCAGCAGCCCACGGACAGGGGGGGCGGTCCATGCCGGGGAGCTGTTTTTT. Its translation is CASSPRTGGAVHAGELFF.

This rearrangement joins TRBV6-4 to TRBJ2-1; either TRBD1 or TRBD2 may supply D (5 bases each). CDR1 MRHNA and CDR2 SNTAGT come from the germline V gene. V dropped 6 bases and J dropped 8 bases, with 17 bases sitting between them. The CDR3 loop spans 14 amino acids. Here the CDR3 reads CASSTGGSGDEQFF. CDR3 coding DNA: TGTGCCAGCAGCACAGGTGGGTCCGGGGATGAGCAGTTCTTC.

V gene TRBV4-2 combines with J gene TRBJ2-1; 8 bases are shared with TRBD2. The ends lost 3 bases at V and 8 bases at J; junction bases unmatched: 9. In germline, CDR1 is LGHNA, CDR2 YNFKEQ. This CDR3 has 15 amino acids. The CDR3 here is CASSHPGREVDEQFF. The CDR3, as DNA: TGTGCCAGCAGCCACCCCGGGCGGGAGGTCGATGAGCAGTTCTTC.

This clonotype was detected only a few times. The chain couples TRBV19 to TRBJ2-1, with TRBD2 identical over 10 bases. Unmatched junction bases numbered 0, after V lost 3 bases and J lost 4 bases. The CDR3 consists of 14 residues. Per the germline V gene, CDR1 is LNHDA and CDR2 is SQIVND (reference sequence). CDR3 nucleotide sequence: TGTGCCAGTAGTATGACTAGCGGGTACAATGAGCAGTTCTTC. Its translation: CASSMTSGYNEQFF.

V is TRBV19 and J is TRBJ2-1, with D possibly being TRBD2 (8 bases). The CDR3 covers 15 residues. V lost 1 base, J lost 7 bases, and 14 bases lay in between. Germline CDR1 is LNHDA and CDR2 is SQIVND (reference sequence). CDR3 region: CASSIVSGTENEQFF. CDR3 nucleotide sequence: TGTGCCAGTAGTATAGTTAGCGGGACAGAAAATGAGCAGTTCTTC.

This clonotype came up a few times. The chain joins TRBV5-1 to TRBJ1-1; D not resolved. CDR3 length: 14 amino acids. V was shortened by 1 base and J by 7 bases, with 14 bases between the two germline ends. Germline CDR1 reads SGHRS; CDR2 reads YFSETQ. CDR3 loop: CASSLMSVGNEAFF. CDR3 DNA: TGCGCCAGCAGCTTGATGAGTGTGGGCAATGAAGCTTTCTTT. The full variable domain, in which reference TRBV5-1 and TRBJ1-1 provide the parts outside the CDR3, is KAGVTQTPRYLIKTRGQQVTLSCSPISGHRSVSWYQQTPGQGLQFLFEYFSETQRNKGNFPGRFSGRQFSNSRSEMNVSTLELGDSALYLCASSLMSVGNEAFFGQGTRLTVV.

This clonotype was observed many times. The CDR3 DNA sequence: TGTGCCAGCAGTCAACCTGTGGGGACGAGCCCTGAAGCTTTCTTT. Amino acid sequence: CASSQPVGTSPEAFF. This chain joins TRBV6-1 and TRBJ1-1, with D tentatively TRBD1 (5 bases). Germline lookup yields CDR1 MNHNS and CDR2 SASEGT. V was trimmed by 5 bases and J by 6 bases, leaving 19 bases between them. The CDR3 totals 15 residues.

This clonotype was observed a few times. The chain joins TRBV9 to TRBJ2-1, with TRBD1 matching 7 bases. Per the germline V gene, CDR1 is SGDLS and CDR2 is YYNGEE. The J segment lost 6 bases and the V segment lost 0 bases, leaving 3 bases of the junction unmatched. CDR3 length: 14 residues. The chain's CDR3 is CASSVERGRNEQFF. The CDR3, as DNA: TGTGCCAGCAGCGTAGAGAGGGGGCGCAATGAGCAGTTCTTC.

This clonotype was seen many times. The chain combines TRBV6-2 or TRBV6-3 with TRBJ2-7; 9 positions match TRBD1. Germline CDR1 and CDR2: MNHEY and SVGEGT. V dropped 6 bases and J dropped 1; count of bases not matched to a gene: 4. This CDR3 spans 14 amino acids. CDR3 sequence (DNA): TGTGCCAGCAGGCCGGGACAGGGATCCTACGAGCAGTACTTC. Translation: CASRPGQGSYEQYF.

This clonotype has at least ten counts. This chain joins TRBV15 and TRBJ2-3, with D unclear. The V and J ends lost 9 bases and 2 bases respectively, with 15 bases between them. CDR3 size: 14 residues. In germline, CDR1 is LNHNV, CDR2 YYDKDF (reference sequence). For the CDR3, the DNA is TGTGCCACTTACTCTAAGTCGAACACAGATACGCAGTATTTT. This encodes CATYSKSNTDTQYF.

In this sample, this clonotype turned up many times. This sequence joins TRBV2 and TRBJ2-7, with D unclear. CDR3 length equals 15 residues. Germline assignment: CDR1 SNHLY and CDR2 FYNNEI. Trimming cost V 2 bases and J 2 bases, with 13 bases left between them. The CDR3 reads CASSELMSVPYEQYF. The CDR3 coding sequence is TGTGCCAGCAGTGAATTAATGTCCGTCCCCTACGAGCAGTACTTC.

The chain joins TRBV4-3 to TRBJ2-7; D is unresolved. V was clipped by 0 bases and J by 2 bases, with 17 bases between them. Germline CDR1 is LGHNA and CDR2 is YSLEER. The CDR3 extends over 17 amino acids. CDR3 in DNA: TGCGCCAGCAGCCAAGACAGCCGGGCCCGGAGCGCCTACGAGCAGTACTTC. Encoded protein: CASSQDSRARSAYEQYF.